This T cell receptor beta chain is from a study of CD8 T cells in Susac syndrome. RNA in amounts of roughly 0.45 to 1 ug was reverse transcribed with random hexamers. TCR beta CDR3 was amplified by immunoSEQ covering 54 Vbeta and 13 Jbeta. TCRdb passed the immunoSEQ multiplex PCR reads through MiXCR, listing each CDR3 protein once. The data contain some 70,000 distinct CDR3 sequences, 94% of them singletons. The authors sequenced TCR beta from blood CD8+ and CD4+ T cells. The CDR3 consists of 14 residues. Germline CDR1 LGHNA, CDR2 YSLEER. V was cut by 0 bases and J by 4 bases, with 8 bases left in between.

Sequencing was performed on CD8+ T cells from PBMCs. This clonotype was sampled from a human donor with multiple sclerosis. J is TRBJ2-3 and V is TRBV4-3; D remains unclear. The DNA for the CDR3 is TGCGCCAGCAGCCAAGATGCAGGTCCAGATACGCAGTATTTT. Protein sequence: CASSQDAGPDTQYF.